This T cell receptor (beta chain) came from a study of blood T cell repertoires in COVID-19. Overall study: Samples came from the United States, Italy and Spain, spanning acute and convalescent COVID-19. In each case, the material was cDNA or gDNA derived from T cells, B-cell-depleted T cells, or PBMCs.

Trimming pared 6 bases from V and 0 bases from J, leaving 11 bases between. Germline V lookup: CDR1 LNHDA, CDR2 SQIVND (reference sequence). This CDR3 contains 14 residues. Original handling: Estimates of nucleated cell counts were drawn from the amplification of reference gene primers. The data were produced by immunoSEQ multiplex PCR, yet TCRdb's version contains in-frame clones alone and is incomplete. The D gene and trimming were derived from the DNA, and the V and J assignments and clone size from that table. The table shows about 150,000 clones, with around 90% occurring only once. This chain links TRBV19 with TRBJ1-1, with a possible D match to TRBD1 (6 bases). This sequence originates from a woman aged 55-75 years with active or convalescent COVID-19. Sequencing input: peripheral blood. The CDR3: CASRFDRLNTEAFF. The CDR3 bases are TGTGCCAGTAGATTCGACAGGCTGAACACTGAAGCTTTCTTT.